These 9 T cell receptor beta chains were sequenced from one sample in a study of pediatric ulcerative colitis. Libraries were prepared by immunoSEQ multiplex PCR; TCRdb keeps only in-frame clonotypes and omits some of them. The sample holds 36,000 or so clones, less than 80% seen once. During colonoscopy, one to two rectal pinch biopsies were collected. Material: gut tissue. These receptors were obtained from a boy aged 5 to 17 with moderate ulcerative colitis.

The chain uses TRBV19 and TRBJ1-5; a weak D match, TRBD1 (5 bases). The V and J ends lost 7 bases and 8 bases respectively, with 15 bases between them. Germline CDR1 LNHDA, CDR2 SQIVND (reference sequence). The CDR3 has 13 residues. CDR3 in DNA: TGTGCCAGTACCTCGGCAGGGAGAGAGCCCCAGCATTTT. Its protein is CASTSAGREPQHF.

The gene calls are TRBV5-3 and TRBJ1-2; D perhaps matches TRBD1 (6 bases). TRBV5-3 is marked as an open reading frame, function uncertain. Trimming shortened V by 0 bases and J by 8 bases, and 14 bases separated the two germline ends. The CDR3 totals 14 residues. The chain's CDR3 is CARSLEGGLCGYTF. In nucleotides, the CDR3 is TGTGCCAGAAGCTTGGAAGGGGGTTTGTGCGGCTACACCTTC.

This clone was observed once. The chain is built from TRBV5-6 and TRBJ1-6, with 7 bases that match TRBD1. This CDR3 comprises 14 residues. Germline loops: CDR1 SGHDT, CDR2 YYEEEE. J gave up 7 bases and V 4 bases, and 5 bases lay outside the gene matches. The CDR3: CASSRDSRNSPLHF. CDR3 nucleotide sequence: TGTGCCAGCAGCCGGGACAGCCGAAATTCACCCCTCCACTTT.

The gene calls are TRBV4-3 and TRBJ2-5; 10 nucleotides align to TRBD2. The length of the CDR3 is 16 residues. CDR1 and CDR2 from the germline V gene are LGHNA and YSLEER. The V and J ends lost 0 bases and 8 bases, in that order; junction bases with no gene match: 9. The CDR3 loop is CASSQDLASGGPTQYF. CDR3 nucleotide sequence: TGCGCCAGCAGCCAAGATTTGGCTAGCGGGGGACCCACCCAGTACTTC.

The chain combines TRBV5-1 with TRBJ2-5; D not certain. The V gene lost 0 bases and the J gene lost 3 bases, with 0 bases spanning the gap. Germline CDR1 SGHRS, CDR2 YFSETQ. The CDR3 spans 11 residues. The CDR3 sequence: CASSLEETQYF. CDR3 sequence (DNA): TGCGCCAGCAGCTTGGAAGAGACCCAGTACTTC.

The CDR3, as DNA: TGTGCCAGCAGCTTAGGGCCTCGGGAGGGCCAGAATGAGCAGTTCTTC. This translates into CASSLGPREGQNEQFF. The chain links TRBV7-7 to TRBJ2-1; TRBD2 agrees at 8 bases. Looked up from germline, CDR1 is SSHAT and CDR2 is FNYEAQ (reference sequence). CDR3 length: 16 residues. V lost 1 base, J lost 7 bases, and 9 bases stayed unmatched.

The sample holds a few counts of this clone. Other DNA sequences in the same sample also yield this CDR3. The rearrangement links TRBV6-1 to TRBJ1-2; D call uncertain. Germline V gene data show CDR1 as MNHNS and CDR2 as SASEGT. Trimming removed 4 bases from V and 2 bases from J, with 2 bases in between. The CDR3 is made up of 11 amino acids. In DNA form, the CDR3 reads TGTGCCAGCAGTGCGAACTATGGCTACACCTTC. This codes for CASSANYGYTF.

The chain uses TRBV7-6 and TRBJ2-2; D call uncertain. V gave up 1 base and J gave up 1 base, with 10 bases separating them. CDR3 length equals 16 residues. Germline values: CDR1 SGHVS, CDR2 FNYEAQ. The CDR3 loop reads CASSLGPSGNTGELFF. Written as DNA, the CDR3 is TGTGCCAGCAGCTTAGGCCCGTCGGGGAACACCGGGGAGCTGTTTTTT.

The chain uses TRBV2 and TRBJ2-2, with 7 bases that match TRBD2. This CDR3 is 15 amino acids long. V shed 8 bases, J shed 3 bases, and the junction held 9 bases outside the gene matches. Germline CDR1 and CDR2: SNHLY and FYNNEI. CDR3 bases: TGTGCCAGCGAACGCTTGGCGGGGGACACCGGGGAGCTGTTTTTT. It yields the protein CASERLAGDTGELFF.